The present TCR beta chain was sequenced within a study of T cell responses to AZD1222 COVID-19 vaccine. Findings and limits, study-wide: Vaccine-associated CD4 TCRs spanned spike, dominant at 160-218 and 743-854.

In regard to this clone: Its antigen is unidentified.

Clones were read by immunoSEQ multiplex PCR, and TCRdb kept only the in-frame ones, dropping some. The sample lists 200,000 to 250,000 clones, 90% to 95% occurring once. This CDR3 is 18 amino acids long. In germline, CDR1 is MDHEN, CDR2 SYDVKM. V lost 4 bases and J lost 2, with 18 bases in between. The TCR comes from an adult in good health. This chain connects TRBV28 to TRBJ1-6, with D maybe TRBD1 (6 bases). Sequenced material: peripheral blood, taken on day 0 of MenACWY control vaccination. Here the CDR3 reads CASSSPRGRWTYNSPLHF. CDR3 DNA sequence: TGTGCCAGCAGTTCCCCCAGGGGAAGGTGGACCTATAATTCACCCCTCCACTTT.